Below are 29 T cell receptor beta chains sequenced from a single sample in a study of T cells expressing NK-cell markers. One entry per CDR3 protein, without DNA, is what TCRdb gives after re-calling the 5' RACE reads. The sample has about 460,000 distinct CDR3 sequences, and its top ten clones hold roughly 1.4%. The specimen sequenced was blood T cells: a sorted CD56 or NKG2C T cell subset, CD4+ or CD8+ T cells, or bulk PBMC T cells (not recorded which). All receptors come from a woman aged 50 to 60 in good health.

This chain's CDR3 is CASSQEGTSHEQFF. This chain connects TRBV3-1 to TRBJ2-1; TCRdb designates TRBD2, a call that cannot be tested without DNA. CDR3 length: 14 residues. Germline CDR1 and CDR2: LGHDT and YNNKEL (reference sequence).

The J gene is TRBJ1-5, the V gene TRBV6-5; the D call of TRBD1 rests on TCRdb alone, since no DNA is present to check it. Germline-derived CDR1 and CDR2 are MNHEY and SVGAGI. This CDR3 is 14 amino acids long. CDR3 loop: CASSYGAGIQPQHF.

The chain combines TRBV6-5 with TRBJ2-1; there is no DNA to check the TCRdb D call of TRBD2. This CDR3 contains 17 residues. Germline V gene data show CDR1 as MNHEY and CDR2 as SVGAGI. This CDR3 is CASSYEAGPSSYNEQFF.

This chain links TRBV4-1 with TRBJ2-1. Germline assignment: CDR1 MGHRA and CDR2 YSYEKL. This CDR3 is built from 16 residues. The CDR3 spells CASSRFSVDPVDEQFF.

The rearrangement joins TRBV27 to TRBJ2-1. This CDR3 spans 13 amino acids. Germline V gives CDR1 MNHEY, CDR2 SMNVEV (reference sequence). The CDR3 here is CASSLSGIPEQFF.

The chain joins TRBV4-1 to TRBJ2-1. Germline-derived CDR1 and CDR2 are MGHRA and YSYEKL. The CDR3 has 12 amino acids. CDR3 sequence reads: CASSQASLEQFF.

CDR3 in amino acids: CASNKDGRYNEQLF. The chain links TRBV5-6 to TRBJ2-1. The CDR3 runs 14 residues. Germline V CDR1 and CDR2: SGHDT, YYEEEE.

The CDR3 reads CASSFREWGETQYF. The J gene is TRBJ2-5, the V gene TRBV27. CDR1 is MNHEY, CDR2 SMNVEV, per germline (reference sequence). The CDR3 has 14 amino acids.

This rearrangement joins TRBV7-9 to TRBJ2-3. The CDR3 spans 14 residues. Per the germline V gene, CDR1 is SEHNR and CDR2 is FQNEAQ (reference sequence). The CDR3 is CASSTSGSTDTQYF.

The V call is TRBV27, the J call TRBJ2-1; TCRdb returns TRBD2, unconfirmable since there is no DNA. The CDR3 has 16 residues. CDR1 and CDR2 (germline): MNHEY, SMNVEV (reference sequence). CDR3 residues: CASRSRNERVTNEQFF.

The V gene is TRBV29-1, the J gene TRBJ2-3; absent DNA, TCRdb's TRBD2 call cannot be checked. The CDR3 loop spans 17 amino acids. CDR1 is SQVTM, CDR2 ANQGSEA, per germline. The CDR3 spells CSAMTLGGPVSTDTQYF.

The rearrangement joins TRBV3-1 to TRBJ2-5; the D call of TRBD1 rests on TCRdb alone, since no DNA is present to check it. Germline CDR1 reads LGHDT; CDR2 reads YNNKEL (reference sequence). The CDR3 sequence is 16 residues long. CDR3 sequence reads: CASSQDWPGQQETQYF.

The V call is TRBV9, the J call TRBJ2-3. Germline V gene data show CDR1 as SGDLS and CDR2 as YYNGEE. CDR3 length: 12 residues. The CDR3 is CASSPTWDTQYF.

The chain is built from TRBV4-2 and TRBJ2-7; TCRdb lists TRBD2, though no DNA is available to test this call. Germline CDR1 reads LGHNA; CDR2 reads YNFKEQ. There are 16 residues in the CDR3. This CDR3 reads CASSQEVGGRGGEQYF.

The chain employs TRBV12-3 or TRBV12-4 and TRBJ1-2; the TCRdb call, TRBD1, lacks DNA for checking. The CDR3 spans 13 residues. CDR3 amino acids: CASSARQNYGYTF.

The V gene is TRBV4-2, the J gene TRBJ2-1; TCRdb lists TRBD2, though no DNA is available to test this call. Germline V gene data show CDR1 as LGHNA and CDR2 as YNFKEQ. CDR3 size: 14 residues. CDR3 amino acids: CASSDSGRRNEQFF.

This CDR3 reads CASSQEGPGNYNEQFF. The chain carries TRBV4-1 and TRBJ2-1; lacking DNA, the TRBD2 call made by TCRdb goes unchecked. The CDR3 has 16 residues. Per the germline V gene, CDR1 is MGHRA and CDR2 is YSYEKL.

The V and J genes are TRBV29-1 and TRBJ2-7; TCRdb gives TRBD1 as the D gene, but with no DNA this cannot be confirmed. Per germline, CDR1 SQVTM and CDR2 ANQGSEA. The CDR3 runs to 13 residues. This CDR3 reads CSVGGGAGYEQYF.

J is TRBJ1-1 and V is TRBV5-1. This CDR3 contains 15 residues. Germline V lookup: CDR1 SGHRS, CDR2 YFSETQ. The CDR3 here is CASSFSGTRNTEAFF.

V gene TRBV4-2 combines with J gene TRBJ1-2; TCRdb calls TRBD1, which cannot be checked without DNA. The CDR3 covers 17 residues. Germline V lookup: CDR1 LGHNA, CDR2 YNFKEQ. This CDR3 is CASSQDAGSRASYGYTF.

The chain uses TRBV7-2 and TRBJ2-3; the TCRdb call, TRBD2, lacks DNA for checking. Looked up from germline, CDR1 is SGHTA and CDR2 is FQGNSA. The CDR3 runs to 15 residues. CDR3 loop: CASSFIAGGADTQYF. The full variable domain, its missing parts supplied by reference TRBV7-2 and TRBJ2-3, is GAGVSQSPSNKVTEKGKDVELRCDPISGHTALYWYRQSLGQGLEFLIYFQGNSAPDKSGLPSDRFSAERTGGSVSTLTIQRTQQEDSAVYLCASSFIAGGADTQYFGPGTRLTVL.

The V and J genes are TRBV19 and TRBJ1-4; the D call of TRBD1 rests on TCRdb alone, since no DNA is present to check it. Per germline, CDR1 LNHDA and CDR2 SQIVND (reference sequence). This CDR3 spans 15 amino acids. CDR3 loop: CASSMAREGREKLFF.

The CDR3 sequence is CSARGPPDRGVLGYGYTF. The V and J genes are TRBV20-1 and TRBJ1-2; TCRdb names TRBD1, which stays unverified in the absence of DNA. There are 18 residues in the CDR3. Germline V gives CDR1 DFQATT, CDR2 SNEGSKA (reference sequence).

CDR3 residues: CASSNPTGTKAFF. This chain joins TRBV6-5 and TRBJ1-1; TCRdb outputs TRBD1, but without DNA this stays unchecked. Germline loops: CDR1 MNHEY, CDR2 SVGAGI. The CDR3 covers 13 residues.

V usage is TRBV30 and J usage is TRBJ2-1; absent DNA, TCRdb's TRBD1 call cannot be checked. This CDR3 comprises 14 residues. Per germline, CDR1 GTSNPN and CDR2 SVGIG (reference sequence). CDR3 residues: CAWSVMGRLNEQFF.

CDR3 region: CASSSWTGSGGELFF. The chain couples TRBV11-2 to TRBJ2-2; TCRdb outputs TRBD1, but without DNA this stays unchecked. The CDR3 runs to 15 residues. The germline CDR1 and CDR2 sequences are SGHAT and FQNNGV.

This chain's CDR3 is CASNGSDTQYF. The chain carries TRBV21-1 and TRBJ2-3. TRBV21-1 is an annotated pseudogene. The CDR3 extends over 11 amino acids.

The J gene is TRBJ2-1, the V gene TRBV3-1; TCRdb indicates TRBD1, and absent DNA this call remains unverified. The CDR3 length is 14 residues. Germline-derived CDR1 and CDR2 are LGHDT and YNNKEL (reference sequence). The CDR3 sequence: CASSPLRGGNEQFF.

CDR3: CASRLLGANYGYTF. This rearrangement joins TRBV6-2 or TRBV6-3 to TRBJ1-2. The germline CDR1 and CDR2 sequences are MNHEY and SVGEGT. The CDR3 covers 14 residues.